The sequence of this T cell receptor (beta chain) was determined in a study of blood T cell repertoires in COVID-19. Study context: T cells, B-cell-depleted T cells, or PBMCs provided the cDNA or gDNA that served as material.

This clone was seen only once. Per the original methods: From reference gene primer amplification, estimates of nucleated cell counts were derived. The repertoire was sequenced with immunoSEQ multiplex PCR; TCRdb's copy has only in-frame clones and lacks some. Clonal size and the V and J genes are those of that table, whereas D and trimming came from the DNA. The data hold about 220,000 clones, with 85% observed a single time. While infection was still active, Seattle patients were enrolled and then followed longitudinally. The CDR3 sequence is 15 residues long. With 1 base clipped from V and 1 base from J, the junction kept 3 bases outside the gene matches. CDR1 is LGHNA, CDR2 YSLEER, per germline.

Sequencing was done on a sample of peripheral blood. J is TRBJ1-1 and V is TRBV4-3, with 7 bases that match TRBD1. The TCR comes from a woman aged 70-85 years with COVID-19, enrolled during active disease. CDR3 in DNA: TGCGCCAGCAGCCAAGCGAACAGGGGGAACACTGAAGCTTTCTTT. Protein sequence: CASSQANRGNTEAFF.